The T cell receptor beta chain described here comes from a study of T cell responses to AZD1222 COVID-19 vaccine. Points from the study as a whole: In all cases, repertoires were sampled only after the peak T cell response. Epitopes outside B.1.351 and B.1.1.7 mutated regions reportedly drew nearly half of spike TCRs. Recipients of two AZD1222 doses showed rising Spike-specific TCR breadth and depth. Among the donors, most were white British and more were female, and clonal diversity was possibly underestimated.

This table comes from immunoSEQ multiplex PCR, and its TCRdb copy is limited to in-frame clones, with some not included. Of roughly 130,000 clones in the sample, roughly 90% were seen once. Trimming stripped 2 bases from V and 2 bases from J, with 9 bases between. This CDR3 is built from 14 residues. CDR1 is MNHEY, CDR2 SMNVEV, per germline (reference sequence). A note on this clone: Its antigen is not known.

The chain couples TRBV27 to TRBJ2-5; no clear D. This sample comprised peripheral blood, obtained on day 0 of AZD1222 vaccination. The clonotype comes from an adult in good health. CDR3 sequence reads: CASSLKSAQETQYF. Written as DNA, the CDR3 is TGTGCCAGCAGTTTAAAGTCAGCGCAAGAGACCCAGTACTTC.